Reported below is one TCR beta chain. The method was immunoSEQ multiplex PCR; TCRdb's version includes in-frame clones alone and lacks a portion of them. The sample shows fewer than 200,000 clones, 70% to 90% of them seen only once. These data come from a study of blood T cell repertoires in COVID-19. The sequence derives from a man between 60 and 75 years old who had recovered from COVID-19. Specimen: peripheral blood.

This CDR3 reads CASSQGEGTTEAFF. The DNA for the CDR3 is TGCGCCAGCAGCCAAGGGGAGGGGACCACTGAAGCTTTCTTT. The chain joins TRBV4-1 to TRBJ1-1, with D perhaps matching TRBD1 (5 bases). CDR3 size: 14 residues. Between the trimmed V and J ends, which lost 1 base and 4 bases, there was a span of 10 bases. The germline gives CDR1 MGHRA, CDR2 YSYEKL.